Each of the 26 T cell receptor beta chains below was sequenced from the same sample in a study of T cells after yellow fever vaccination (dated by TCRdb to about 2019). The method was 5' RACE. The instrument was an Illumina NovaSeq 6000. TCRdb redid the processing of the public reads, applying fastp at Q25 and MiXCR, and retained in-frame beta chains. One record per CDR3 amino acid sequence lists the most common genes and DNA. Counted in this sample were under 500,000 distinct CDR3 sequences; 15% to 20% of them appeared once. The ten largest clones take up 18% of the sample. Explained via the paper, the treatment or condition label denotes: live attenuated yellow fever vaccine strain. The material was PBMCs, obtained before the yellow fever booster vaccination. Every receptor here comes from a man between 18 and 29 years old who received the YFV17D yellow fever vaccine.

This clonotype was observed at least ten times. Sequence at one end of the junction differs from germline and may be a read error. V and J are TRBV4-3 and TRBJ2-3; 9 bases map to TRBD2. The CDR3 covers 14 residues. Germline lookup yields CDR1 LGHNA and CDR2 YSLEER. The CDR3 here is CASSQAGGADTQYF. The CDR3 bases are TGTGCCAGCAGCCAAGCGGGGGGAGCGGATACGCAGTATTTT.

This clonotype turned up a few times. This chain links TRBV20-1 with TRBJ2-2; 9 nucleotides align to TRBD2. With 1 base clipped from V and 0 bases from J, the junction kept 6 bases outside the gene matches. The CDR3 has 17 amino acids. The V gene's germline CDR1 is DFQATT and CDR2 SNEGSKA (reference sequence). CDR3 loop: CSARAGAGGSNTGELFF. The CDR3 DNA follows: TGCAGTGCTAGAGCGGGAGCGGGGGGCTCGAACACCGGGGAGCTGTTTTTT.

This clonotype appeared a few times. The genes are TRBV6-6 and TRBJ2-5; D is possibly TRBD2 (6 bases). The CDR3 spans 14 residues. Germline assignment: CDR1 MNHNY and CDR2 SVGAGI (reference sequence). V shed 6 bases and J shed 3 bases, with 14 bases lying between them. The CDR3 protein is CASRRRDSEETQYF. CDR3 nucleotides: TGTGCCAGCAGGCGCCGGGACTCAGAAGAGACCCAGTACTTC.

This clonotype has more than one count but fewer than ten. This sequence joins TRBV19 and TRBJ1-5; D remains ambiguous. The germline V and J ends were trimmed by 6 bases and 5 bases, with 8 bases remaining between them. The CDR3 has 12 amino acids. Germline lookup yields CDR1 LNHDA and CDR2 SQIVND (reference sequence). The CDR3 region is CASSRRYQPQHF. The CDR3 DNA is TGTGCCAGTAGCAGGAGGTATCAGCCCCAGCATTTT.

The CDR3 DNA reads as TGCAGCGCCGACGGACTAGCGGGGGAACGAAACAAAAACATTCAGTACTTC. Protein: CSADGLAGERNKNIQYF. V usage is TRBV29-1 and J usage is TRBJ2-4; 13 bases map to TRBD2. Germline CDR1 reads SQVTM; CDR2 reads ANQGSEA. J was trimmed by 3 bases and V by 7 bases; bases with no gene match: 12. The length of the CDR3 is 17 residues.

This clonotype was counted many times. The chain links TRBV20-1 to TRBJ2-7; D might be TRBD2 (5 bases). Germline V gene data show CDR1 as DFQATT and CDR2 as SNEGSKA (reference sequence). Trimming cost V 6 bases and J 3 bases, with 18 bases left between them. The CDR3 consists of 14 residues. The CDR3 region has the DNA TGCAGTGCCACGGCGGGTCGAGCGGACTACGAGCAGTACGTC. Its translation: CSATAGRADYEQYV.

This clonotype was found many times. The chain carries TRBV3-1 and TRBJ2-5; no clear D gene. CDR3 length: 12 residues. CDR1 and CDR2 from the germline V gene are LGHDT and YNNKEL (reference sequence). V lost 3 bases and J lost 7, with 9 bases in between. The CDR3 spells CASSHESRTQYF. The CDR3 nucleotides read TGTGCCAGCAGCCACGAGTCGAGGACCCAGTACTTC.

This clonotype was observed a handful of times. The chain links TRBV5-5 to TRBJ1-3, with a weak D call TRBD1 (5 bases). The CDR3 loop spans 15 amino acids. Germline CDR1 SGHKS, CDR2 YYEKEE (reference sequence). With 0 bases removed from V and 4 bases from J, the gap between germline ends came to 11 bases. In nucleotides, the CDR3 is TGTGCCAGCAGCTTGGGCCACGGACACGGAAACACCATATATTTT. Translation: CASSLGHGHGNTIYF.

This clonotype was picked up a small number of times. The chain has TRBV27 and TRBJ1-2; D is unclear. The CDR3 spans 13 residues. Per the germline V gene, CDR1 is MNHEY and CDR2 is SMNVEV (reference sequence). V gave up 6 bases and J gave up 6 bases, with 14 bases separating them. CDR3 coding DNA: TGTGCCAGCAGCCCGAAGAGGGAGGATGGCTACACCTTC. Amino acid sequence: CASSPKREDGYTF.

The chain's CDR3 is CASSFYPDREGNEQFF. CDR3 nucleotides: TGTGCCAGCAGTTTCTACCCCGACAGGGAGGGCAATGAGCAGTTCTTC. The chain links TRBV27 to TRBJ2-1; D is perhaps TRBD1 or TRBD2 (7 bases each). Germline V gene sequence: CDR1 MNHEY, CDR2 SMNVEV (reference sequence). The V and J ends lost 3 bases and 6 bases respectively, with 18 bases between them. The CDR3 sequence is 16 residues long.

The V gene is TRBV11-2, the J gene TRBJ1-2; no clear D gene. Germline CDR1 SGHAT, CDR2 FQNNGV. This CDR3 has 14 residues. V was pared by 5 bases and J by 2 bases, with 12 bases between. The CDR3 DNA sequence: TGTGCCAGCAGCGTCCCGGGAAAAAACTATGGCTACACCTTC. This codes for CASSVPGKNYGYTF.

The chain carries TRBV18 and TRBJ1-6, with D hard to call. The V gene's germline CDR1 is KGHSH and CDR2 LQKENI. The CDR3 is 17 amino acids. The V end was cut by 5 bases, the J end by 0 bases, with 14 bases between. CDR3 bases: TGTGCCAGCTCATTAACCGGACCGAGCTCCTATAATTCACCCCTCCACTTT. This encodes CASSLTGPSSYNSPLHF.

About this clonotype itself: No DNA is shown, since the ends of the CDR3 on it are uncertain; the CDR3 is the one TCRdb lists. This chain joins TRBV15 and TRBJ2-2; the tabulated D call, TRBD2, remains unverified against the DNA. Germline values: CDR1 LNHNV, CDR2 YYDKDF (reference sequence). The CDR3 adds up to 16 amino acids, both ends counted. This chain's CDR3 is CATSRDTGGPGELFFF.

The chain combines TRBV27 with TRBJ2-1; 8 bases align to TRBD2. The V gene's germline CDR1 is MNHEY and CDR2 SMNVEV (reference sequence). This CDR3 has 14 amino acids. V lost 6 bases to trimming and J lost 8 bases; unmatched junction nucleotides: 9. DNA of the CDR3: TGTGCCAGCAGACCCCTCGGGGGGGGCGATGAGCAGTTCTTC. Translated: CASRPLGGGDEQFF.

The chain links TRBV5-1 to TRBJ2-5; D perhaps matches TRBD1 (6 bases). Germline V gene data show CDR1 as SGHRS and CDR2 as YFSETQ. The V end lost 6 bases, the J end lost 5 bases, and 20 bases lay between the germline ends. This CDR3 has 15 amino acids. CDR3 DNA sequence: TGCGCCAGCAAAAGGACACAGGGACGAAGGGAGACCCAGTACTTC. Translated: CASKRTQGRRETQYF. The entire variable domain, with the rest obtained from reference TRBV5-1 and TRBJ2-5, is as follows: KAGVTQTPRYLIKTRGQQVTLSCSPISGHRSVSWYQQTPGQGLQFLFEYFSETQRNKGNFPGRFSGRQFSNSRSEMNVSTLELGDSALYLCASKRTQGRRETQYFGPGTRLLVL.

The rearrangement uses TRBV6-5 and TRBJ2-6; maybe TRBD2 (6 bases). CDR1 and CDR2 from the germline V gene are MNHEY and SVGAGI. Trimming pared 7 bases from V and 0 bases from J, leaving 19 bases between. The CDR3 sequence is 18 residues long. CDR3 bases: TGTGCCAGCACCCAGATCAGGTTGCGGGACTCTGGGGCCAACGTCCTGACTTTC. Translated, it gives CASTQIRLRDSGANVLTF.

The table lists this clonotype with a few counts. The V and J genes are TRBV7-9 and TRBJ1-6; 8 nucleotides align to TRBD1. V lost 5 bases to trimming and J lost 7 bases; unmatched junction nucleotides: 7. From germline, CDR1 is SEHNR and CDR2 FQNEAQ (reference sequence). The CDR3 runs to 15 residues. The CDR3 nucleotides read TGTGCCAGCAGCCCATCCAGGGGGCCGAATTCACCCCTCCACTTT. Protein product: CASSPSRGPNSPLHF.

This clonotype was seen only a few times. The chain couples TRBV6-2 or TRBV6-3 to TRBJ1-1; D is unresolved. The CDR3 has 13 residues. V lost 6 bases and J 3 bases, leaving 11 bases between the germline ends. CDR1 is MNHEY and CDR2 is SVGEGT in the germline V gene. The CDR3 region has the DNA TGTGCCAGCAGAGACGGGATACACACTGAAGCTTTCTTT. This translates into CASRDGIHTEAFF.

This clonotype came up a few times. The rearrangement links TRBV7-9 to TRBJ2-5, with D possibly being TRBD2 (6 bases). The CDR3 length is 15 residues. The germline gives CDR1 SEHNR, CDR2 FQNEAQ (reference sequence). Trimming left V 5 bases short and J 5 bases short, with 18 bases between. CDR3 residues: CASSPEGRLAETQYF. The CDR3 DNA is TGTGCCAGCAGCCCAGAAGGTCGTCTAGCGGAGACCCAGTACTTC.

This clonotype has just a few counts. The rearrangement uses TRBV12-3 or TRBV12-4 and TRBJ1-2; 7 nucleotides match TRBD1. This CDR3 is 13 amino acids long. After removal of 3 bases from V and 12 bases from J, the junction contained 10 bases not matched to a gene. CDR3 residues: CASSFSLGGHNTF. For the CDR3, the DNA is TGTGCCAGCAGTTTTTCCTTAGGGGGCCATAACACCTTC.

The J gene is TRBJ1-2, the V gene TRBV6-4; possible D gene TRBD1, 5 bases. The V and J ends lost 4 bases and 4 bases respectively, with 13 bases between them. This CDR3 has 14 residues. CDR1 is MRHNA and CDR2 is SNTAGT in the germline V gene. CDR3 in DNA: TGTGCCAGCAGTGCGGGACCGAATGCCTATGGCTACACCTTC. Translated: CASSAGPNAYGYTF.

The table lists this clonotype with a few counts. J is TRBJ2-7 and V is TRBV20-1; D is possibly TRBD1 or TRBD2 (5 bases each). Germline loops: CDR1 DFQATT, CDR2 SNEGSKA (reference sequence). The germline V and J ends were trimmed by 6 bases and 3 bases, with 15 bases remaining between them. This CDR3 contains 13 residues. CDR3 residues: CSAPGTALYEQYF. The CDR3 coding sequence is TGCAGTGCCCCAGGGACGGCGCTCTACGAGCAGTACTTC.

The chain joins TRBV5-1 to TRBJ2-2, with 14 bases identical to TRBD2. CDR3 length: 15 amino acids. CDR1 is SGHRS, CDR2 YFSETQ, per germline. V lost 4 bases to trimming and J lost 6 bases; unmatched junction nucleotides: 2. Here the CDR3 DNA reads TGCGCCAGCAGCGAGGGACTAGCGGGAGCCGGGGAGCTGTTTTTT. It is translated as CASSEGLAGAGELFF. The full variable domain, its missing parts supplied by reference TRBV5-1 and TRBJ2-2, is KAGVTQTPRYLIKTRGQQVTLSCSPISGHRSVSWYQQTPGQGLQFLFEYFSETQRNKGNFPGRFSGRQFSNSRSEMNVSTLELGDSALYLCASSEGLAGAGELFFGEGSRLTVL.

This clonotype has only a few counts. This CDR3 reads CASSSGDSQVTEAFF. The CDR3 nucleotides are TGCGCCAGCAGCTCGGGGGACAGCCAGGTCACTGAAGCTTTCTTT. The chain has TRBV5-1 and TRBJ1-1, with TRBD1 matching over 7 bases. CDR3 length equals 15 residues. Germline values: CDR1 SGHRS, CDR2 YFSETQ. Germline trimming cut 3 bases from V and 4 bases from J; bases unmatched to any gene: 9. Supplemented by reference TRBV5-1 and TRBJ1-1, the full variable domain reads KAGVTQTPRYLIKTRGQQVTLSCSPISGHRSVSWYQQTPGQGLQFLFEYFSETQRNKGNFPGRFSGRQFSNSRSEMNVSTLELGDSALYLCASSSGDSQVTEAFFGQGTRLTVV.

This clonotype was observed a single time. The chain combines TRBV12-3 or TRBV12-4 with TRBJ2-3; D is uncertain. Between the trimmed V and J ends, which lost 2 bases and 5 bases, there was a span of 8 bases. This CDR3 has 13 amino acids. The CDR3 sequence: CASSLSYGDTQYF. For the CDR3, the DNA is TGTGCCAGCAGTTTATCGTATGGAGATACGCAGTATTTT.

This clonotype appeared a single time. V usage is TRBV10-1 and J usage is TRBJ1-4; maybe TRBD1 (5 bases). The CDR3 is made up of 11 amino acids. V was shortened by 8 bases and J by 6 bases, with 7 bases between the two germline ends. Germline lookup yields CDR1 WNHNN and CDR2 SYGVQD (reference sequence). CDR3 protein: CASGGDEKLFF. The CDR3 DNA reads TGCGCCAGCGGGGGTGATGAAAAACTGTTTTTT.